The 8 T cell receptor beta chains reported below all come from one sample, sequenced in a study of chemoradiotherapy in HPV16-positive cancers. Assay used: immunoSEQ multiplex PCR; TCRdb lists only in-frame clones, some missing. The sample holds 30,000 to 50,000 clones, 75% to 85% seen once. The sample in question was blood, obtained from a patient who underwent chemoradiotherapy. These receptors were obtained from a human donor with HPV-associated anogenital cancer.

This clone was seen once. The J gene is TRBJ1-3, the V gene TRBV11-2; D possibly corresponds to TRBD1 (6 bases). This CDR3 is built from 13 residues. Germline values: CDR1 SGHAT, CDR2 FQNNGV. V was pared by 3 bases and J by 3 bases, with 6 bases between. The CDR3 region is CASSLDSGNTIYF. The CDR3 nucleotides read TGTGCCAGCAGCTTGGACAGTGGAAACACCATATATTTT.

This rearrangement joins TRBV7-8 to TRBJ2-7; no firm D call. This CDR3 has 15 amino acids. Trimming shortened V by 5 bases and J by 6 bases, and 20 bases separated the two germline ends. CDR1 and CDR2 (germline): SGHVS, FQNEAQ. This chain's CDR3 is CASSPSNSQAAEQYF. In nucleotides, the CDR3 is TGTGCCAGCAGCCCCTCAAATTCCCAGGCGGCCGAGCAGTACTTC.

The rearrangement joins TRBV19 to TRBJ1-2; no clear D gene. V was trimmed by 9 bases and J by 4 bases, leaving 12 bases between them. Germline V CDR1 and CDR2: LNHDA, SQIVND (reference sequence). This CDR3 comprises 12 residues. The CDR3 DNA reads as TGTGCCAGCTCTCCCAGCACCTATGGCTACACCTTC. Translated: CASSPSTYGYTF.

The rearrangement joins TRBV7-3 to TRBJ2-1; 12 bases are shared with TRBD1. From germline, CDR1 is SGHTA and CDR2 FQGTGA. Unmatched junction bases numbered 4, after V lost 2 bases and J lost 5 bases. The CDR3 runs 16 residues. The CDR3 region is CASSLPGTGGNNEQFF. DNA for the CDR3: TGTGCCAGCAGCTTACCCGGGACAGGGGGCAACAATGAGCAGTTCTTC.

The chain recombines TRBV10-1 with TRBJ2-2; maybe TRBD2 (6 bases). The CDR3 is 14 amino acids. The germline V and J ends were trimmed by 4 bases and 6 bases, with 12 bases remaining between them. Germline V lookup: CDR1 WNHNN, CDR2 SYGVQD (reference sequence). CDR3 sequence: CASSVGRRAGELFF. The DNA for the CDR3 is TGCGCCAGCAGTGTAGGGCGGAGGGCCGGGGAGCTGTTTTTT.

The chain carries TRBV29-1 and TRBJ2-5; D remains unclear. V was trimmed by 3 bases and J by 5 bases, leaving 13 bases between them. There are 13 residues in the CDR3. From germline, CDR1 is SQVTM and CDR2 ANQGSEA. CDR3 loop: CSVEAVGSETQYF. DNA of the CDR3: TGCAGCGTTGAGGCAGTCGGATCGGAGACCCAGTACTTC.

This chain connects TRBV27 to TRBJ2-2; 7 bases align to TRBD2. CDR1 and CDR2 (germline): MNHEY, SMNVEV (reference sequence). The length of the CDR3 is 14 residues. Trimming took 2 bases from V and 7 from J; bases not matched to a gene: 4. The CDR3 bases are TGTGCCAGCAGTTTAAGCGGGGTTGTCGGGGAGCTGTTTTTT. Translation gives CASSLSGVVGELFF.

This clone occurred a few times. V and J are TRBV25-1 and TRBJ1-6; D perhaps matches TRBD1 (5 bases). Per the germline V gene, CDR1 is MGHDK and CDR2 is SYGVNS. The CDR3 is 13 amino acids. Trimming took 6 bases from V and 8 from J, leaving 11 bases between them. The CDR3 spells CASRRGTDSPLHF. The CDR3 DNA follows: TGTGCCAGCAGACGGGGGACCGATTCACCCCTCCACTTT.